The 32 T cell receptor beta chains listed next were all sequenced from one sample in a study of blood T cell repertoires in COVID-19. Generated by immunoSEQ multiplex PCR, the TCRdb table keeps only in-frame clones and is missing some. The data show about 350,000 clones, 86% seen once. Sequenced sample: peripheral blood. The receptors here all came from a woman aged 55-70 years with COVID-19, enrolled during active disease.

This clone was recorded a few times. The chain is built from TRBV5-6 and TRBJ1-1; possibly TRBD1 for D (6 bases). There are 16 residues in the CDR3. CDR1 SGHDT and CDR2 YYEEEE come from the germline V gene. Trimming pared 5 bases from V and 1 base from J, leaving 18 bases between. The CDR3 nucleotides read TGTGCCAGCAGGTTTAAACCAGGGGCACCGAACACTGAAGCTTTCTTT. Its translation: CASRFKPGAPNTEAFF.

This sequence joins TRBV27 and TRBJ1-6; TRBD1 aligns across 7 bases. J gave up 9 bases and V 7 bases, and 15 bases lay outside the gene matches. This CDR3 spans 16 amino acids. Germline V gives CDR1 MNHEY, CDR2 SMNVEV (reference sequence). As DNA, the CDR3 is TGTGCCAGCACTTTTATCGGCCAGGGGGATAGTTCACCCCTCCACTTT. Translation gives CASTFIGQGDSSPLHF.

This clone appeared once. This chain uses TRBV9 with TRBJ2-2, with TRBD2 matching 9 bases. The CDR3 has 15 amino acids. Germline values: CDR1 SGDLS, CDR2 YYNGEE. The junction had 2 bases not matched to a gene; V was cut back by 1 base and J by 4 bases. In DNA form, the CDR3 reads TGTGCCAGCAGCGTACGTAGCGGGGGCACCGGGGAGCTGTTTTTT. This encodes CASSVRSGGTGELFF.

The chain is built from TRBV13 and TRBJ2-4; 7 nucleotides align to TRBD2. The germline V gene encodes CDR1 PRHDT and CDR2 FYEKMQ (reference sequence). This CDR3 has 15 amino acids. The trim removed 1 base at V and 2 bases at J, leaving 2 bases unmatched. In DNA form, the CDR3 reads TGTGCCAGCAGCTTAGACGGGAGGACCAAAAACATTCAGTACTTC. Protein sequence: CASSLDGRTKNIQYF.

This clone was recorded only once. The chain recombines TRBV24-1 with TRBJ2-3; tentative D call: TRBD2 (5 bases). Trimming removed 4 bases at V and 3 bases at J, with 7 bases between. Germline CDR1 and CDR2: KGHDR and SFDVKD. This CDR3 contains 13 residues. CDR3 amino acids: CATSDRGTDTQYF. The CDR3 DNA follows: TGTGCCACCAGTGACCGCGGGACAGATACGCAGTATTTT.

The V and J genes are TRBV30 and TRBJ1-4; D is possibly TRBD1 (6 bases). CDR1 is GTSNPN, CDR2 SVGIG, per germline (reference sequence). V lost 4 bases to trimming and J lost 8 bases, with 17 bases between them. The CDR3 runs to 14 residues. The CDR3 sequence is CAWTAAGGKEKLFF. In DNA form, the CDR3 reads TGTGCCTGGACCGCCGCGGGGGGCAAAGAAAAACTGTTTTTT.

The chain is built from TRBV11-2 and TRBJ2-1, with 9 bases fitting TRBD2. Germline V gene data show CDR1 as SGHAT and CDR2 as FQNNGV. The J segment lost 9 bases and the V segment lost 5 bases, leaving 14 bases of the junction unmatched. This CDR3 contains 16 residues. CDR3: CASSDRGSGGSREQFF. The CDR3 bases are TGTGCCAGCAGCGATCGGGGAAGCGGGGGGTCACGTGAGCAGTTCTTC.

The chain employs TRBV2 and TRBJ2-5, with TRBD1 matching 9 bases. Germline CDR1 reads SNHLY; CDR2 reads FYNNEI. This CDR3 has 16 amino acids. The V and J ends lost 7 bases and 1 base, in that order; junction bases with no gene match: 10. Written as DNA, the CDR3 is TGTGCCAGCATAACAGGGGGCGCACCCTTCCAAGAGACCCAGTACTTC. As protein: CASITGGAPFQETQYF.

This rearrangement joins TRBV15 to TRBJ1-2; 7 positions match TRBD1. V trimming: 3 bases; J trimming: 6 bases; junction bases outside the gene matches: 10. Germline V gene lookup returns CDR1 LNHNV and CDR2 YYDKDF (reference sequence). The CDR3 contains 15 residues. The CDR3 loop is CATSSERTGGNGYTF. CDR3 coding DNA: TGTGCCACCAGCAGTGAGAGGACAGGCGGGAATGGCTACACCTTC.

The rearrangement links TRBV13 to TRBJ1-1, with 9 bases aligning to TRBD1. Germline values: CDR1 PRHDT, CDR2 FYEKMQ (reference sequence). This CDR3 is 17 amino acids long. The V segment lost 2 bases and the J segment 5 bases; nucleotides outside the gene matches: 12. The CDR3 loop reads CASSLFGQGHSSTEAFF. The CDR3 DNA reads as TGTGCCAGCAGCTTATTCGGACAGGGGCATTCGAGTACTGAAGCTTTCTTT.

CDR3 sequence (DNA): TGTGCCAGCAGCTTCGGCGGGGGGGCCCGAGAGACCCAGTACTTC. It codes for CASSFGGGARETQYF. The chain combines TRBV11-2 with TRBJ2-5; 9 nucleotides align to TRBD2. The CDR3 length is 15 residues. The V and J ends lost 3 bases and 4 bases, in that order; junction bases with no gene match: 6. Germline-derived CDR1 and CDR2 are SGHAT and FQNNGV.

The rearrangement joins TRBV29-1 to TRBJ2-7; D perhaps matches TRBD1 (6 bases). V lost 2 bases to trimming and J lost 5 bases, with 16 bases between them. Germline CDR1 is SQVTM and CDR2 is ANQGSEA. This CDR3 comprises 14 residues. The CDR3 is CSVELGAGVHEQYF. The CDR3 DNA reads TGCAGCGTTGAACTAGGGGCAGGGGTCCACGAGCAGTACTTC.

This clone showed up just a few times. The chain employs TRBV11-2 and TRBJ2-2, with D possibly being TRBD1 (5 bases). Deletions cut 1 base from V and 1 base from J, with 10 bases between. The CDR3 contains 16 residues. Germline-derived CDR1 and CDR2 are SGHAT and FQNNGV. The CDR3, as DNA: TGTGCCAGCAGCTTAGTAGGGGCCATGAACACCGGGGAGCTGTTTTTT. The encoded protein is CASSLVGAMNTGELFF.

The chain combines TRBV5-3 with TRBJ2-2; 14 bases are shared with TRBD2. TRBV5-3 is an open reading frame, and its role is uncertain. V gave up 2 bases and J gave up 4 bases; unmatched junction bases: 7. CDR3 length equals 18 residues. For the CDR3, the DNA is TGTGCCAGAAGCTTTAGATCGGGACTAGCGGGGGCCACCGGGGAGCTGTTTTTT. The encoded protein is CARSFRSGLAGATGELFF.

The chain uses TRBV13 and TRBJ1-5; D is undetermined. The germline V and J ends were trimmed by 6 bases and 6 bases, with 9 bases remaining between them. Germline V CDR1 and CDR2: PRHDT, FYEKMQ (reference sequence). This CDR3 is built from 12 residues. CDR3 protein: CASSFLGQPQHF. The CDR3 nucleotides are TGTGCCAGCAGTTTTCTCGGTCAGCCCCAGCATTTT.

The CDR3 spells CASSIRENTEAFF. As DNA, the CDR3 is TGTGCCAGCAGTATCCGGGAGAACACTGAAGCTTTCTTT. This chain connects TRBV6-5 to TRBJ1-1, with D uncertain. There are 13 residues in the CDR3. Germline CDR1 MNHEY, CDR2 SVGAGI. The germline V and J ends were trimmed by 5 bases and 1 base, with 8 bases remaining between them.

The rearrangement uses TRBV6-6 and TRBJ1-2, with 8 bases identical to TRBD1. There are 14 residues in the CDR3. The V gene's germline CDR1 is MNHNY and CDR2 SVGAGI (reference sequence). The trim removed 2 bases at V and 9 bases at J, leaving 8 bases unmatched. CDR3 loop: CASSYAGQGSSYTF. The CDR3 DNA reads TGTGCCAGCAGTTACGCAGGACAGGGATCGAGCTACACCTTC.

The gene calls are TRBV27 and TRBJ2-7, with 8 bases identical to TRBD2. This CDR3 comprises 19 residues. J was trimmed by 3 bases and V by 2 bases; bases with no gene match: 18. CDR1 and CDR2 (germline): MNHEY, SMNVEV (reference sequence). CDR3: CASSLSVVRAERGFYEQYF. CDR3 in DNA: TGTGCCAGCAGTTTAAGTGTGGTGAGGGCGGAGCGGGGGTTCTACGAGCAGTACTTC.

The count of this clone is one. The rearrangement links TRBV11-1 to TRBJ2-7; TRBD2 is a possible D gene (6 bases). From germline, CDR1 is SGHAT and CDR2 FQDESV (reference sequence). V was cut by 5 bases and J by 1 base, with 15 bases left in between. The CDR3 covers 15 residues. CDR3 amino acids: CASSTSSGVSYEQYF. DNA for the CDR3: TGTGCCAGCAGCACATCTTCGGGGGTTTCCTACGAGCAGTACTTC.

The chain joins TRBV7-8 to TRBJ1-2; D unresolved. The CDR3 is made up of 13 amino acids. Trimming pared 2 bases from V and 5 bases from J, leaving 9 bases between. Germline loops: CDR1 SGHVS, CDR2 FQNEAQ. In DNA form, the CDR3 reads TGTGCCAGCAGCTTATACGACATTTATGGCTACACCTTC. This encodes CASSLYDIYGYTF.

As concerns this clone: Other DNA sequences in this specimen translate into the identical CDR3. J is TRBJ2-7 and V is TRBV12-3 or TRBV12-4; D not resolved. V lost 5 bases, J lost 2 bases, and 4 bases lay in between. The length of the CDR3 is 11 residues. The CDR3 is CASSQAYEQYF. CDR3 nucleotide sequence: TGTGCCAGCAGTCAGGCCTACGAGCAGTACTTC.

This CDR3 reads CASSVVQSGNTIYF. The CDR3 nucleotides are TGTGCCAGCAGCGTAGTACAGTCTGGAAACACCATATATTTT. The chain joins TRBV9 to TRBJ1-3; D call uncertain. The V gene lost 0 bases and the J gene lost 1 base, with 5 bases spanning the gap. Germline CDR1 SGDLS, CDR2 YYNGEE. CDR3 length: 14 amino acids.

CDR3 in DNA: TGTGCCAGCTCATTTCCCGGGACAGGGGGTAATTATGACGACGAGCAGTACTTC. Translating gives CASSFPGTGGNYDDEQYF. The chain joins TRBV18 to TRBJ2-7; 11 bases fit TRBD1. V lost 5 bases and J lost 5; bases outside the gene matches: 17. The length of the CDR3 is 18 residues. CDR1 is KGHSH, CDR2 LQKENI, per germline. The full variable domain, completed using reference TRBV18 and TRBJ2-7, is NAGVMQNPRHLVRRRGQEARLRCSPMKGHSHVYWYRQLPEEGLKFMVYLQKENIIDESGMPKERFSAEFPKEGPSILRIQQVVRGDSAAYFCASSFPGTGGNYDDEQYFGPGTRLTVT.

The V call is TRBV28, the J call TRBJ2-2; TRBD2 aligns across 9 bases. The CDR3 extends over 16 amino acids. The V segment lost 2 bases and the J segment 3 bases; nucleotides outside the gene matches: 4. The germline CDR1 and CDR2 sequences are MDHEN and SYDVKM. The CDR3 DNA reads TGTGCCAGCAGTTTACTAGCGGGGAGATACACCGGGGAGCTGTTTTTT. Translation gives CASSLLAGRYTGELFF.

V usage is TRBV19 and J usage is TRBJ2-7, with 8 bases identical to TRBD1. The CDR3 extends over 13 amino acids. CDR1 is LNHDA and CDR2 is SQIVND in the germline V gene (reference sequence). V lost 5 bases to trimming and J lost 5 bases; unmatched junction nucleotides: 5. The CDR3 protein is CASSFHRGDEQYF. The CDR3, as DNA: TGTGCCAGTAGTTTCCACAGGGGGGACGAGCAGTACTTC.

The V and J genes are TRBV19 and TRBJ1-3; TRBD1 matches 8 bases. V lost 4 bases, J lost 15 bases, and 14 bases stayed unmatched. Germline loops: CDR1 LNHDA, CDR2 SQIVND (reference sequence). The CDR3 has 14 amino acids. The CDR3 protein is CASSTRQGIREQYF. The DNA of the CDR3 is TGTGCCAGTAGTACAAGACAGGGGATCAGGGAGCAATATTTT.

The CDR3 DNA sequence: TGTGCCTGGAGAGGGGGCTTCAGTAATTCACCCCTCCACTTT. Protein sequence: CAWRGGFSNSPLHF. The chain uses TRBV30 and TRBJ1-6; 7 bases agree with TRBD1. The CDR3 runs to 14 residues. V lost 3 bases to trimming and J lost 6 bases; unmatched junction nucleotides: 5. CDR1 and CDR2 (germline): GTSNPN, SVGIG (reference sequence).

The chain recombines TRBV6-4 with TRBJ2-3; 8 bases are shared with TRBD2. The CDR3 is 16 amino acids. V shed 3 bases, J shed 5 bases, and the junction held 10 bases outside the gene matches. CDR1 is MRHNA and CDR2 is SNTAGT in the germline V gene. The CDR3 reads CASSEGSGGGRDTQYF. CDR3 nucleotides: TGTGCCAGCAGTGAAGGCTCCGGGGGGGGGAGAGATACGCAGTATTTT.

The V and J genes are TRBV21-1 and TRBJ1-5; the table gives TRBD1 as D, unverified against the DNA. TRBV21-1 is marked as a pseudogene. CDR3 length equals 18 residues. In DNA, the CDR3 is TGTGCCAGCAGCAAAGCGCTTTGGACAGGGGGGGACAATCAGCCCCAGCATTTT. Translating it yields CASSKALWTGGDNQPQHF.

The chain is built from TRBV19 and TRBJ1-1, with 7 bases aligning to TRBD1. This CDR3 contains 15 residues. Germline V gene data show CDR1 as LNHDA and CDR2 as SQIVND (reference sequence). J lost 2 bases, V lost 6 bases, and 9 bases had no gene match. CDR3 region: CASSLAGTVNTEAFF. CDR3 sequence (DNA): TGTGCCAGTAGCCTCGCCGGGACAGTTAACACTGAAGCTTTCTTT.

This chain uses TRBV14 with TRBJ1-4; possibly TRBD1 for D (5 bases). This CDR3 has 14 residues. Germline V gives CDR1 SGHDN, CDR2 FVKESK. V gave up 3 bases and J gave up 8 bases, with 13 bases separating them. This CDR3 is CASSQGGVGEKLFF. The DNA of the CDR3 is TGTGCCAGCAGCCAGGGGGGGGTTGGCGAAAAACTGTTTTTT.

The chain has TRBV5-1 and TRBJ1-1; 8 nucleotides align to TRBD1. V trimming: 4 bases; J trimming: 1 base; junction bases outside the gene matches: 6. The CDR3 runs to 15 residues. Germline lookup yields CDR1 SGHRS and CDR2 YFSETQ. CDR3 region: CASSRSGTGNTEAFF. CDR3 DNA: TGCGCCAGCAGCAGATCCGGGACAGGGAACACTGAAGCTTTCTTT. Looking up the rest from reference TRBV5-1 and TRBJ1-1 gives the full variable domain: KAGVTQTPRYLIKTRGQQVTLSCSPISGHRSVSWYQQTPGQGLQFLFEYFSETQRNKGNFPGRFSGRQFSNSRSEMNVSTLELGDSALYLCASSRSGTGNTEAFFGQGTRLTVV.